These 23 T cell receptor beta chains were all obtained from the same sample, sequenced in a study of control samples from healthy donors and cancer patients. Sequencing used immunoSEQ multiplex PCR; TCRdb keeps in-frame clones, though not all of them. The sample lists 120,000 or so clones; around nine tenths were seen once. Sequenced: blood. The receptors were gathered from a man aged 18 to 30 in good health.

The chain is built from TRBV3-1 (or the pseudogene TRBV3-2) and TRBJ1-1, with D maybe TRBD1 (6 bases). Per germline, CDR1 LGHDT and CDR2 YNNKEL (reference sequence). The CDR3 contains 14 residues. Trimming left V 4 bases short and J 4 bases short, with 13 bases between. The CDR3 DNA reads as TGTGCCAGCAGCCTTTTACAGGGAAGCACTGAAGCTTTCTTT. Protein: CASSLLQGSTEAFF.

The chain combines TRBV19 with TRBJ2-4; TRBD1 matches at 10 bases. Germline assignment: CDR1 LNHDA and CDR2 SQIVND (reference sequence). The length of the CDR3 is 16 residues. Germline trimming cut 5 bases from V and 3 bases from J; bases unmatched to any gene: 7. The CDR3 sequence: CASSDPGQGNKNIQYF. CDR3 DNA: TGTGCCAGTAGTGATCCGGGACAGGGGAACAAAAACATTCAGTACTTC.

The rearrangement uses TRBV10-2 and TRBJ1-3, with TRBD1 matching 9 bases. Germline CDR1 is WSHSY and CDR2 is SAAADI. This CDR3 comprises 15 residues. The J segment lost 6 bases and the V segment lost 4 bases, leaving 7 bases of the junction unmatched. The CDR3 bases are TGCGCCAGCAGTGGAAGGACAGGGGTGGAAAACACCATATATTTT. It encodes CASSGRTGVENTIYF.

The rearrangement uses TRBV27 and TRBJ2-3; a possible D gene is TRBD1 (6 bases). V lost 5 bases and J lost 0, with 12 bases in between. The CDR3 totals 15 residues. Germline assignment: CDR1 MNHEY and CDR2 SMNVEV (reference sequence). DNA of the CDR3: TGTGCCAGCAGTCCCCTCGGACAGAGCACAGATACGCAGTATTTT. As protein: CASSPLGQSTDTQYF.

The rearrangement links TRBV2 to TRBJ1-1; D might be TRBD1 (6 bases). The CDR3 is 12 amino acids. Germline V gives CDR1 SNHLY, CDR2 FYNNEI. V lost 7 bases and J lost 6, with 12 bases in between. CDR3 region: CASNTGRAEAFF. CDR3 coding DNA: TGTGCCAGCAATACAGGGAGAGCTGAAGCTTTCTTT.

The CDR3 protein is CAISDNGSGTGELFF. CDR3 bases: TGTGCCATCAGTGACAACGGGTCGGGAACCGGGGAGCTGTTTTTT. The chain carries TRBV10-3 and TRBJ2-2; D might be TRBD2 (5 bases). Germline CDR1 ENHRY, CDR2 SYGVKD. The V and J ends lost 3 bases and 5 bases respectively, with 13 bases between them. The CDR3 contains 15 residues.

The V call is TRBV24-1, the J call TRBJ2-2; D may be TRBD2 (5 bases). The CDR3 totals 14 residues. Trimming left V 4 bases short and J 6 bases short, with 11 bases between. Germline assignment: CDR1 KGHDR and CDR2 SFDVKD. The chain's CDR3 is CATSEAGRAGELFF. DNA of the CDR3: TGTGCCACCAGTGAGGCGGGTCGGGCCGGGGAGCTGTTTTTT.

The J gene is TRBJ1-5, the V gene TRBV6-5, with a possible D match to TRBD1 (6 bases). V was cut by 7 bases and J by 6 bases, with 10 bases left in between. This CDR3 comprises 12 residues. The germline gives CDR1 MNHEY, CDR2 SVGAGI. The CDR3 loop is CASNRVGQPQHF. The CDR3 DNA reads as TGTGCCAGCAACAGGGTCGGTCAGCCCCAGCATTTT.

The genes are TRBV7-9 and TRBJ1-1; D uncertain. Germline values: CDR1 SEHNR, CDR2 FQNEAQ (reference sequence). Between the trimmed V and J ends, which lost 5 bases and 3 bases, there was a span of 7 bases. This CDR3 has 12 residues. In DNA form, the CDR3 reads TGTGCCAGCAGCCGTAAGGACACTGAAGCTTTCTTT. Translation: CASSRKDTEAFF. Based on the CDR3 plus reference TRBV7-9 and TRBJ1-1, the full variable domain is DTGVSQNPRHKITKRGQNVTFRCDPISEHNRLYWYRQTLGQGPEFLTYFQNEAQLEKSRLLSDRFSAERPKGSFSTLEIQRTEQGDSAMYLCASSRKDTEAFFGQGTRLTVV.

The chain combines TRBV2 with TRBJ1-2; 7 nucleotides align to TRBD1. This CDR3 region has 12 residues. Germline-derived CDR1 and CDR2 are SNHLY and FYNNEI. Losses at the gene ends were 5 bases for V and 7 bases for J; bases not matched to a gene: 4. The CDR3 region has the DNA TGTGCCAGCAGTCTACAGGGGCTTGGCTACACCTTC. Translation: CASSLQGLGYTF.

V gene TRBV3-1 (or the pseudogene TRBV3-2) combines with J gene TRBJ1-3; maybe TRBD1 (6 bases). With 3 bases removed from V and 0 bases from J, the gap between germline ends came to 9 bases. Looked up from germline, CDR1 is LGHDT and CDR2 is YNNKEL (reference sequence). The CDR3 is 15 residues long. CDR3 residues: CASSQRTVSGNTIYF. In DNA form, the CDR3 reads TGTGCCAGCAGCCAGAGGACAGTCTCTGGAAACACCATATATTTT.

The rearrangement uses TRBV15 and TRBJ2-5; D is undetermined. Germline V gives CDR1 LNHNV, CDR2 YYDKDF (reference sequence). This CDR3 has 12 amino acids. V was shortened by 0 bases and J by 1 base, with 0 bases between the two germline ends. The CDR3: CATSRDQETQYF. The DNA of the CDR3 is TGTGCCACCAGCAGAGACCAAGAGACCCAGTACTTC.

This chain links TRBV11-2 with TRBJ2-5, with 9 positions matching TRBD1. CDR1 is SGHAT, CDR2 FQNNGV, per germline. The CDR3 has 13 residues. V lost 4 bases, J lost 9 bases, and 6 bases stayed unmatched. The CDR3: CASSWGQGWAQYF. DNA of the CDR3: TGTGCCAGCAGCTGGGGACAGGGATGGGCCCAGTACTTC.

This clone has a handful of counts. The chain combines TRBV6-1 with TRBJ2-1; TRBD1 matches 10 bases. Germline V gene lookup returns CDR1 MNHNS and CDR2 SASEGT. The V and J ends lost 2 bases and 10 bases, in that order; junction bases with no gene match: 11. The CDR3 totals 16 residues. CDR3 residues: CASSESSWDRGYEQFF. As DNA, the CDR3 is TGTGCCAGCAGTGAATCGAGTTGGGACAGGGGTTACGAGCAGTTCTTC.

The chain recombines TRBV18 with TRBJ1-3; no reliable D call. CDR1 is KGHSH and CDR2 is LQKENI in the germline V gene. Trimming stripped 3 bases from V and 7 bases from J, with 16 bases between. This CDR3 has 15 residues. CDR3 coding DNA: TGTGCCAGCTCACCTGATGGCGGGGATCGGAACACCATATATTTT. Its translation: CASSPDGGDRNTIYF.

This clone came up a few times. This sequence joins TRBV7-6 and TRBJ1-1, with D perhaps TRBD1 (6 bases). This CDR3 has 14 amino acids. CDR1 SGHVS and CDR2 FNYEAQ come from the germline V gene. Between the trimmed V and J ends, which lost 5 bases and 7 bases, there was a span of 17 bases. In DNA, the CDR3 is TGTGCCAGCAGCCTAATGACAGGAGCTCTTGAAGCTTTCTTT. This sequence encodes CASSLMTGALEAFF.

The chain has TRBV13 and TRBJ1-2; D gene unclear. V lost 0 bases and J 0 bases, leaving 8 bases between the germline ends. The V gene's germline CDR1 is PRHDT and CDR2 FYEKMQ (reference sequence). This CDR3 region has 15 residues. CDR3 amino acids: CASSLGGGSNYGYTF. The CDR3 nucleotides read TGTGCCAGCAGCTTAGGTGGAGGGTCTAACTATGGCTACACCTTC.

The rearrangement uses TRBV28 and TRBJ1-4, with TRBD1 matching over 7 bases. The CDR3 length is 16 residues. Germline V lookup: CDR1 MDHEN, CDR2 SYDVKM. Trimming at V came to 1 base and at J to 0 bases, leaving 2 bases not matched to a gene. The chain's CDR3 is CASSLLQGATNEKLFF. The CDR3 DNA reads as TGTGCCAGCAGTTTATTGCAGGGGGCAACTAATGAAAAACTGTTTTTT.

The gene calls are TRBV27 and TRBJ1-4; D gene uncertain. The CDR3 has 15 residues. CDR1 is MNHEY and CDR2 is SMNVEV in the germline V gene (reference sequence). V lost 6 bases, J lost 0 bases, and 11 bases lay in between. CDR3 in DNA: TGTGCCAGCAGCCGAACTGTCACAACTAATGAAAAACTGTTTTTT. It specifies CASSRTVTTNEKLFF.

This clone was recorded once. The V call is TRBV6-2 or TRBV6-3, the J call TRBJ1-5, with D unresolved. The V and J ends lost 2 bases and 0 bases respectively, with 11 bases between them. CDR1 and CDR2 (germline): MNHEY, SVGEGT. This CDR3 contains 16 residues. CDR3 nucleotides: TGTGCCAGCAGTTACGGCCAAGATTATAGCAATCAGCCCCAGCATTTT. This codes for CASSYGQDYSNQPQHF.

CDR3 sequence: CAIRETGQGDTQYF. The CDR3 DNA is TGTGCCATCAGGGAGACAGGGCAAGGAGATACGCAGTATTTT. V is TRBV10-3 and J is TRBJ2-3; TRBD1 matches 7 bases. The CDR3 sequence is 14 residues long. The germline gives CDR1 ENHRY, CDR2 SYGVKD. The V and J ends lost 6 bases and 5 bases, in that order; junction bases with no gene match: 8.

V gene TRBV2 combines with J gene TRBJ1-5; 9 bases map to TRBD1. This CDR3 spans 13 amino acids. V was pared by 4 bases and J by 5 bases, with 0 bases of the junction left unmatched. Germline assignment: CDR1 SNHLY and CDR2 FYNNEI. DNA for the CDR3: TGTGCCAGCAGTGGACAGGGGGATCAGCCCCAGCATTTT. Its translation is CASSGQGDQPQHF.

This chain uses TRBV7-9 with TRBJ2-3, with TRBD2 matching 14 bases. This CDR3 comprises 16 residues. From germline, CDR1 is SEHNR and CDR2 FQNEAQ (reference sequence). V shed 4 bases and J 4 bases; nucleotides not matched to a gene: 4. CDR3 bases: TGTGCCAGCAGCTCCCCGACTAGCGGGGGGGCAGATACGCAGTATTTT. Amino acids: CASSSPTSGGADTQYF. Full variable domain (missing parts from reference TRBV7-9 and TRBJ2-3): DTGVSQNPRHKITKRGQNVTFRCDPISEHNRLYWYRQTLGQGPEFLTYFQNEAQLEKSRLLSDRFSAERPKGSFSTLEIQRTEQGDSAMYLCASSSPTSGGADTQYFGPGTRLTVL.